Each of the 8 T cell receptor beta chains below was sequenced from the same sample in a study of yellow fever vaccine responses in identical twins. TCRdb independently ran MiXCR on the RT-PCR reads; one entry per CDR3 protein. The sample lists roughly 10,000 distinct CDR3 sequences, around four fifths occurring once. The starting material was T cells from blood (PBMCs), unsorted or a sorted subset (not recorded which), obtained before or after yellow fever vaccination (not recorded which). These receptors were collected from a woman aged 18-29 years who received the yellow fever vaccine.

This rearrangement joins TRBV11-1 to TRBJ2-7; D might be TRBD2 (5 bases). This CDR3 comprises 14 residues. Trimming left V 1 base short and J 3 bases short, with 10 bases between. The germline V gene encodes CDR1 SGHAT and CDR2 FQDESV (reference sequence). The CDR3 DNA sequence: TGTGCCAGCAGCTTAGGTGGACTCTACTACGAGCAGTACTTC. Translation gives CASSLGGLYYEQYF. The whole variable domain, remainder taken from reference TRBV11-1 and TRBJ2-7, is EAEVAQSPRYKITEKSQAVAFWCDPISGHATLYWYRQILGQGPELLVQFQDESVVDDSQLPKDRFSAERLKGVDSTLKIQPAELGDSAMYLCASSLGGLYYEQYFGPGTRLTVT.

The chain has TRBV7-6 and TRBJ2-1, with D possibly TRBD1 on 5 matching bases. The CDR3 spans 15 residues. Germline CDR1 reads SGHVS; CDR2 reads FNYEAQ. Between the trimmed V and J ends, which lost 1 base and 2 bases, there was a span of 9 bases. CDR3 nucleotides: TGTGCCAGCAGCTTAGGTCAGGGCACCTACAATGAGCAGTTCTTC. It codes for CASSLGQGTYNEQFF.

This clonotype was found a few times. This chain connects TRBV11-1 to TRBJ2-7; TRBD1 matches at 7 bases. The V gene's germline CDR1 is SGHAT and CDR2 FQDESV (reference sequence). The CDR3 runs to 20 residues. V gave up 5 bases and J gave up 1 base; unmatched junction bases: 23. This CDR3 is CASSPRTGRSFSFGSYEQYF. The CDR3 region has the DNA TGTGCCAGCAGCCCCCGGACAGGAAGGAGCTTCTCGTTCGGATCCTACGAGCAGTACTTC.

In DNA, the CDR3 is TGTGCCAGCAGTTACTCGACGAGGACAGGGGGCTTCTCCGAGCAGTACTTC. Amino acid sequence: CASSYSTRTGGFSEQYF. The V call is TRBV6-2 or TRBV6-3, the J call TRBJ2-7; 11 nucleotides align to TRBD1. V lost 0 bases, J lost 6 bases, and 10 bases stayed unmatched. The CDR3 spans 17 residues. CDR1 and CDR2 (germline): MNHEY, SVGEGT.

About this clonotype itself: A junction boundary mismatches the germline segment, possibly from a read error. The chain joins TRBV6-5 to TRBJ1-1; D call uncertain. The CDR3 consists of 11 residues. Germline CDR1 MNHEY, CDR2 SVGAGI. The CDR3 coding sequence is TGTGCCAGCAGTTCCCATCGAGAAGATTTCTTT. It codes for CASSSHREDFF.

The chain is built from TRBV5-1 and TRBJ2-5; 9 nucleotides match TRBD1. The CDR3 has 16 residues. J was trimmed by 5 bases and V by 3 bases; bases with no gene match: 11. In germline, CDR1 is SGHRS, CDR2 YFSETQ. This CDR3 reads CASSYTTGGIAETQYF. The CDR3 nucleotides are TGCGCCAGCAGCTATACGACAGGGGGAATTGCGGAGACCCAGTACTTC.

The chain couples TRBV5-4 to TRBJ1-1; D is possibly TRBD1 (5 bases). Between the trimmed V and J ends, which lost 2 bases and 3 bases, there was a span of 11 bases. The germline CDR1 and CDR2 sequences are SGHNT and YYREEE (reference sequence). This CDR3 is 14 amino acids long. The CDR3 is CASSFDWGDTEAFF. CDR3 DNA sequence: TGTGCCAGCAGCTTTGATTGGGGGGACACTGAAGCTTTCTTT. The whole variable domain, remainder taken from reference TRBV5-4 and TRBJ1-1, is ETGVTQSPTHLIKTRGQQVTLRCSSQSGHNTVSWYQQALGQGPQFIFQYYREEENGRGNFPPRFSGLQFPNYSSELNVNALELDDSALYLCASSFDWGDTEAFFGQGTRLTVV.

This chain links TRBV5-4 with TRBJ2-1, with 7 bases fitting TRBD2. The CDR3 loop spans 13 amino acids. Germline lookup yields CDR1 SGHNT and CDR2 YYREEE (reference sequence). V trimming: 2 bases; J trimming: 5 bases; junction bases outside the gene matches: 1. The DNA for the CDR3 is TGTGCCAGCAGCTTCGGGGGGAACAATGAGCAGTTCTTC. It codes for CASSFGGNNEQFF.